Below, 22 T cell receptor beta chains from the same sample are listed, as sequenced in a study of T cells in Graves' hyperthyroidism and ophthalmopathy. Regions amplified from RNA transcripts were the TCR beta CDR3 regions. First-round RT-PCR of the TCR CDR3 relied on the HTBI primer set. TCRdb re-analysed the multiplex PCR reads in MiXCR, keeping a single row per CDR3 protein. This sample yields some 500,000 distinct CDR3 sequences, of which around 15% are seen a single time; around 17% belongs to the top ten. Sequencing was performed on blood. These receptors all come from a woman aged 18-29 years with Graves' hyperthyroidism.

This clonotype was counted only a few times. This chain links TRBV12-3 or TRBV12-4 with TRBJ2-3, with D perhaps assigned TRBD1 or TRBD2 (6 bases each). This CDR3 region has 14 residues. Trimming removed 2 bases from V and 6 bases from J, with 12 bases in between. The CDR3 nucleotides read TGTGCCAGCAGTTTACGACTAGGACAGGATACGCAGTATTTT. This sequence encodes CASSLRLGQDTQYF.

This clonotype was observed a few times. The chain is built from TRBV5-5 and TRBJ2-3, with TRBD2 identical over 7 bases. Germline assignment: CDR1 SGHKS and CDR2 YYEKEE (reference sequence). There are 15 residues in the CDR3. With V trimmed by 4 bases and J by 3 bases, 8 bases remained unmatched. CDR3 protein: CASSRGGRETDTQYF. As DNA, the CDR3 is TGTGCCAGCAGCCGGGGAGGGCGGGAGACAGATACGCAGTATTTT.

The table lists this clonotype with many counts. V usage is TRBV20-1 and J usage is TRBJ2-2; D is possibly TRBD1 (5 bases). Trimming left V 3 bases short and J 1 base short, with 9 bases between. The germline V gene has CDR1 DFQATT and CDR2 SNEGSKA (reference sequence). This CDR3 has 14 amino acids. The CDR3 coding sequence is TGCAGTGCTAGTGGGCAGGGGAACACCGGGGAGCTGTTTTTT. Amino acids: CSASGQGNTGELFF.

This clonotype appeared many times. The chain uses TRBV12-3 or TRBV12-4 and TRBJ1-2; maybe TRBD1 (6 bases). V was clipped by 0 bases and J by 4 bases, with 12 bases between them. This CDR3 spans 15 amino acids. CDR3 region: CASSLATGLAYGYTF. The CDR3 nucleotides are TGTGCCAGCAGTTTAGCGACAGGCTTAGCCTATGGCTACACCTTC.

This sequence joins TRBV24-1 and TRBJ1-1, with D uncertain. V was shortened by 4 bases and J by 9 bases, with 17 bases between the two germline ends. This CDR3 region has 14 residues. Per the germline V gene, CDR1 is KGHDR and CDR2 is SFDVKD. Here the CDR3 DNA reads TGTGCCACCAGTGACCCAGGACGGGATGGTAAAGCTTTCTTT. It codes for CATSDPGRDGKAFF.

This clonotype was seen ten or more times. The chain recombines TRBV10-3 with TRBJ1-1, with D unresolved. CDR1 is ENHRY and CDR2 is SYGVKD in the germline V gene. V lost 2 bases and J lost 0, with 7 bases in between. The CDR3 is 14 amino acids. The CDR3 is CAISESHMNTEAFF. Written as DNA, the CDR3 is TGTGCCATCAGTGAGAGCCACATGAACACTGAAGCTTTCTTT.

This clonotype was detected a few times. The chain joins TRBV30 to TRBJ1-3, with a weak D call TRBD1 (5 bases). The V gene's germline CDR1 is GTSNPN and CDR2 SVGIG (reference sequence). Trimming left V 3 bases short and J 4 bases short, with 13 bases between. This CDR3 is built from 14 residues. The CDR3 loop reads CAWRTHGAGNTIYF. The DNA of the CDR3 is TGTGCCTGGAGGACTCACGGGGCGGGAAACACCATATATTTT.

This clonotype was detected only a few times. A much larger clone is a single base away; this may be a read error. This rearrangement joins TRBV12-3 or TRBV12-4 to TRBJ1-5; D perhaps matches TRBD2 (6 bases). The DNA matches TRBJ2-3 better at its end, which makes the J call doubtful. The CDR3 is made up of 15 amino acids. The DNA for the CDR3 is TGTGCCAGCAGCCGTCGAGGAGGGGCGAATCAGCCCCAGTATTTT. Translation gives CASSRRGGANQPQYF.

This clonotype appeared a few times. The chain carries TRBV6-1 and TRBJ2-3; no firm D call. Germline CDR1 reads MNHNS; CDR2 reads SASEGT. This CDR3 has 18 amino acids. V lost 2 bases and J lost 0, with 18 bases in between. The CDR3: CASSENHRRFRSTDTQYF. CDR3 DNA sequence: TGTGCCAGCAGTGAAAACCACCGGCGCTTTCGGAGCACAGATACGCAGTATTTT.

The J gene is TRBJ1-1, the V gene TRBV7-8, with a tentative D call TRBD1 (6 bases). In germline, CDR1 is SGHVS, CDR2 FQNEAQ. V lost 7 bases and J lost 5, with 17 bases in between. This CDR3 region has 14 residues. CDR3 nucleotide sequence: TGTGCCAGCAACAACAGGGCTTGGGGAACTGAAGCTTTCTTT. Its protein product is CASNNRAWGTEAFF. Variable domain in full (rest from reference TRBV7-8 and TRBJ1-1): GAGVSQSPRYKVAKRGQDVALRCDPISGHVSLFWYQQALGQGPEFLTYFQNEAQLDKSGLPSDRFFAERPEGSVSTLKIQRTQQEDSAVYLCASNNRAWGTEAFFGQGTRLTVV.

CDR3 sequence reads: CASSGADREQYF. Here the CDR3 DNA reads TGCGCCAGCAGCGGCGCCGACAGGGAGCAGTACTTC. The rearrangement links TRBV4-1 to TRBJ2-7; perhaps TRBD1 as D (6 bases). The germline V gene encodes CDR1 MGHRA and CDR2 YSYEKL. Trimming removed 5 bases at V and 7 bases at J, with 12 bases between. The CDR3 has 12 residues.

The gene calls are TRBV28 and TRBJ2-5, with D unresolved. Trimming shortened V by 8 bases and J by 0 bases, and 10 bases separated the two germline ends. Germline V lookup: CDR1 MDHEN, CDR2 SYDVKM. The CDR3 has 13 amino acids. The DNA for the CDR3 is TGTGCCAGCCAAACCCCATACCAAGAGACCCAGTACTTC. The encoded protein is CASQTPYQETQYF.

This clonotype was seen many times. CDR3 protein: CASNTWTSGPEQFF. The CDR3 DNA is TGTGCCAGCAACACCTGGACTAGCGGGCCTGAGCAGTTCTTC. The chain employs TRBV28 and TRBJ2-1, with TRBD2 matching over 11 bases. The CDR3 covers 14 residues. The germline V gene encodes CDR1 MDHEN and CDR2 SYDVKM. Germline trimming cut 7 bases from V and 9 bases from J; bases unmatched to any gene: 8.

The chain carries TRBV6-1 and TRBJ1-2; 11 positions agree with TRBD1. Germline V gene lookup returns CDR1 MNHNS and CDR2 SASEGT. V lost 6 bases to trimming and J lost 6 bases; unmatched junction nucleotides: 9. The CDR3 totals 15 residues. The DNA for the CDR3 is TGTGCCAGCAGCAGGACAGGGGGCGCGCCGGATGGCTACACCTTC. Translating gives CASSRTGGAPDGYTF.

The sample holds many counts of this clonotype. The chain joins TRBV27 to TRBJ1-2, with D possibly TRBD1 on 5 matching bases. The CDR3 runs 15 residues. In germline, CDR1 is MNHEY, CDR2 SMNVEV (reference sequence). The germline V and J ends were trimmed by 4 bases and 5 bases, with 17 bases remaining between them. The CDR3, as DNA: TGTGCCAGCAGTTCACTCCGGACCAAGGGGTATGGCTACACCTTC. Amino acids: CASSSLRTKGYGYTF.

The sample holds a few counts of this clonotype. The chain joins TRBV5-1 to TRBJ1-2, with a possible D match to TRBD1 (5 bases). The V end lost 3 bases, the J end lost 2 bases, and 11 bases lay between the germline ends. This CDR3 region has 14 residues. Germline values: CDR1 SGHRS, CDR2 YFSETQ. CDR3 bases: TGCGCCAGCAGCTCGGGACCTCCGAACTATGGCTACACCTTC. Protein product: CASSSGPPNYGYTF.

The sample holds many counts of this clonotype. This chain connects TRBV11-2 to TRBJ1-3; D call uncertain. The germline CDR1 and CDR2 sequences are SGHAT and FQNNGV. The V gene lost 1 base and the J gene lost 4 bases, with 14 bases spanning the gap. The CDR3 is 16 residues long. The chain's CDR3 is CASSLVGGPGGNTIYF. CDR3 coding DNA: TGTGCCAGCAGCTTAGTGGGTGGACCGGGAGGAAACACCATATATTTT.

This clonotype was seen at least ten times. The J gene is TRBJ1-4, the V gene TRBV5-6; D ambiguous. V was cut by 4 bases and J by 8 bases, with 12 bases left in between. CDR1 and CDR2 from the germline V gene are SGHDT and YYEEEE. The CDR3 is 13 amino acids. The CDR3 DNA is TGTGCCAGCAGCATCCTTACACAGGAAAAACTGTTTTTT. This gives the protein CASSILTQEKLFF. The whole variable domain, remainder taken from reference TRBV5-6 and TRBJ1-4, is DAGVTQSPTHLIKTRGQQVTLRCSPKSGHDTVSWYQQALGQGPQFIFQYYEEEERQRGNFPDRFSGHQFPNYSSELNVNALLLGDSALYLCASSILTQEKLFFGSGTQLSVL.

This clonotype appeared many times. The chain is built from TRBV2 and TRBJ1-1; D is unclear. V was cut by 0 bases and J by 11 bases, with 10 bases left in between. In germline, CDR1 is SNHLY, CDR2 FYNNEI. The CDR3 sequence is 12 residues long. DNA of the CDR3: TGTGCCAGCAGTGAAGCGAGTACACGCGCTTTCTTT. Amino acid sequence: CASSEASTRAFF.

As for this clonotype: It may be a read error: a sequence one base away is much more abundant. The gene calls are TRBV6-2 or TRBV6-3 and TRBJ1-2; D not certain. Per germline, CDR1 MNHEY and CDR2 SVGEGT. The CDR3 is 13 amino acids. CDR3 DNA: TGTGCAACTGAAGAGACGGCCTCCTCTGGCTACACCTTC. Translated: CATEETASSGYTF.

This clonotype came up many times. The chain uses TRBV30 and TRBJ1-2; D is possibly TRBD1 (6 bases). Germline CDR1 and CDR2: GTSNPN and SVGIG (reference sequence). CDR3 size: 13 residues. V lost 3 bases and J lost 8, with 16 bases in between. This chain's CDR3 is CAWRPRGLEGYTF. CDR3 coding DNA: TGTGCCTGGAGACCTCGGGGGCTAGAGGGCTACACCTTC.

The genes are TRBV9 and TRBJ1-2, with D possibly being TRBD1 (5 bases). Trimming stripped 2 bases from V and 4 bases from J, with 9 bases between. Germline V gives CDR1 SGDLS, CDR2 YYNGEE. The CDR3 spans 13 residues. CDR3 nucleotide sequence: TGTGCCAGCAGCGTCGCCGACAGCTATGGCTACACCTTC. Translation gives CASSVADSYGYTF.